A single sample gave rise to the 12 T cell receptor beta chains below, sequenced in a study of T cell responses to AZD1222 COVID-19 vaccine. Profiling relied on immunoSEQ multiplex PCR, and the TCRdb table lists in-frame clones only, not all of them. The sample holds fewer than 95,000 clones; 89% are singletons and the top ten take roughly 5%. The sequencing here drew on peripheral blood, taken 28 days after the second AZD1222 dose. Receptors were obtained from an adult who received the AZD1222 COVID-19 vaccine.

The rearrangement joins TRBV7-9 to TRBJ2-7; D is unresolved. Germline V gene sequence: CDR1 SEHNR, CDR2 FQNEAQ (reference sequence). V was clipped by 1 base and J by 4 bases, with 11 bases between them. The CDR3 is made up of 14 amino acids. The CDR3 bases are TGTGCCAGCAGCTTAGTGCATGAACAGTACGAGCAGTACTTC. Translated, it gives CASSLVHEQYEQYF.

V and J are TRBV18 and TRBJ1-1; no definite D call. CDR1 and CDR2 from the germline V gene are KGHSH and LQKENI. There are 12 residues in the CDR3. V was shortened by 2 bases and J by 11 bases, with 12 bases between the two germline ends. CDR3 bases: TGTGCCAGCTCACCAGGCGATGGTTGGGCTTTCTTT. It encodes CASSPGDGWAFF.

The chain carries TRBV25-1 and TRBJ2-3, with a tentative D call TRBD1 (5 bases). CDR3 length: 14 residues. Per germline, CDR1 MGHDK and CDR2 SYGVNS. Trimming cost V 3 bases and J 2 bases, with 9 bases left between them. The CDR3 DNA sequence: TGTGCCAGCAGTGAGACAGCAGTCACAGATACGCAGTATTTT. This gives the protein CASSETAVTDTQYF.

This chain links TRBV6-5 with TRBJ1-2, with a tentative D call TRBD1 (5 bases). V was shortened by 6 bases and J by 7 bases, with 18 bases between the two germline ends. Germline V lookup: CDR1 MNHEY, CDR2 SVGAGI. The CDR3 is made up of 14 amino acids. Here the CDR3 DNA reads TGTGCCAGCAGCTCCCGGGGGGTGTGGGGTGGCTACACCTTC. This sequence encodes CASSSRGVWGGYTF.

CDR3 sequence reads: CASSQDLVPNEQFF. CDR3 bases: TGTGCCAGCAGCCAAGACCTCGTTCCCAATGAGCAGTTCTTC. V is TRBV3-1 (or the pseudogene TRBV3-2) and J is TRBJ2-1, with D hard to call. This CDR3 has 14 residues. The V and J ends lost 0 bases and 6 bases respectively, with 9 bases between them. Germline loops: CDR1 LGHDT, CDR2 YNNKEL (reference sequence).

This rearrangement joins TRBV5-6 to TRBJ2-1, with 9 bases matching TRBD1. CDR1 is SGHDT and CDR2 is YYEEEE in the germline V gene. V shed 0 bases and J 1 base; nucleotides not matched to a gene: 5. CDR3 length equals 17 residues. This chain's CDR3 is CASSLGDREGSYNEQFF. In DNA, the CDR3 is TGTGCCAGCAGCTTGGGGGACAGGGAGGGATCCTACAATGAGCAGTTCTTC.

The chain couples TRBV29-1 to TRBJ1-2, with 9 bases that match TRBD1. Germline V gene data show CDR1 as SQVTM and CDR2 as ANQGSEA. The CDR3 consists of 13 residues. With 7 bases clipped from V and 4 bases from J, the junction kept 7 bases outside the gene matches. The CDR3 loop is CSGHTGGSYGYTF. The CDR3 nucleotides are TGCAGCGGCCATACAGGGGGCAGCTATGGCTACACCTTC.

The chain employs TRBV7-9 and TRBJ1-1, with 7 bases identical to TRBD1. The J segment lost 4 bases and the V segment lost 3 bases, leaving 5 bases of the junction unmatched. The CDR3 runs 14 residues. Per germline, CDR1 SEHNR and CDR2 FQNEAQ (reference sequence). CDR3 in DNA: TGTGCCAGCAGCTTGACAGGGAGTAGCACTGAAGCTTTCTTT. This sequence encodes CASSLTGSSTEAFF.

The genes are TRBV12-5 and TRBJ1-6; D possibly corresponds to TRBD1 (5 bases). This CDR3 contains 14 residues. CDR1 is LGHNT and CDR2 is FRNRAP in the germline V gene. Trimming stripped 7 bases from V and 9 bases from J, with 16 bases between. The CDR3 is CASVGDGRGSPLHF. CDR3 sequence (DNA): TGTGCTAGTGTTGGGGACGGACGTGGTTCACCCCTCCACTTT.

The chain joins TRBV18 to TRBJ2-1; D gene ambiguous. This CDR3 is 15 amino acids long. Trimming cost V 2 bases and J 8 bases, with 16 bases left between them. The germline V gene encodes CDR1 KGHSH and CDR2 LQKENI. Written as DNA, the CDR3 is TGTGCCAGCTCACCAGACCAGATTCAGGCGGATGAGCAGTTCTTC. Protein sequence: CASSPDQIQADEQFF.

The chain links TRBV19 to TRBJ2-3, with D possibly being TRBD2 (5 bases). CDR1 is LNHDA and CDR2 is SQIVND in the germline V gene (reference sequence). Trimming left V 3 bases short and J 1 base short, with 17 bases between. This CDR3 contains 17 residues. Here the CDR3 reads CASSMRAGRGGTDTQYF. In nucleotides, the CDR3 is TGTGCCAGTAGTATGCGGGCCGGACGGGGAGGCACAGATACGCAGTATTTT.

This rearrangement joins TRBV5-4 to TRBJ2-5; 10 bases fit TRBD2. Looked up from germline, CDR1 is SGHNT and CDR2 is YYREEE (reference sequence). V lost 0 bases, J lost 4 bases, and 9 bases stayed unmatched. This CDR3 is 17 amino acids long. The CDR3 DNA is TGTGCCAGCAGCTTGGGAGCGGGGGGGGTTGTACGAGAGACCCAGTACTTC. This sequence encodes CASSLGAGGVVRETQYF.